A selection of T cell receptor beta chains follows, all from one sample in a study of T cells in localized non-small cell lung cancer. This table comes from immunoSEQ multiplex PCR, and its TCRdb copy is limited to in-frame clones, with some not included. Here the sample spans 1,700 or so clones, roughly 28% being singletons. The source was normal lung tissue next to the tumor, collected before any cancer treatment. These receptors all stem from a woman between 35 and 75 years old with stage I lung adenocarcinoma. The CDR3 runs from the conserved cysteine through the conserved F or W. A D gene is named only where the DNA matches it firmly. Size values are once, few and many counts, or a class for expanded clones, and some rows have none.

d_gene	v_gene	abundance	j_gene	CDR3aa	CDR3nt
-	TRBV18	-	TRBJ2-3	CASSSLATDTQYF	TGTGCCAGCTCATCACTTGCCACAGATACGCAGTATTTT
TRBD2	TRBV5-1	few	TRBJ2-1	CASSLRGAGGPYNEQFF	TGCGCCAGCAGCCTACGCGGAGCGGGGGGGCCATACAATGAGCAGTTCTTC
-	TRBV11-3	medium-sized	TRBJ2-2	CASSLVGGLGELFF	TGTGCCAGCAGCTTAGTAGGAGGGCTCGGGGAGCTGTTTTTT
TRBD1	TRBV11-3	-	TRBJ1-2	CASSLANRGGGYTF	TGTGCCAGCAGCTTGGCCAACAGGGGAGGAGGCTACACCTTC
-	TRBV5-1	-	TRBJ1-1	CASSRGPGADTEAFF	TGCGCCAGCAGCCGGGGGCCAGGGGCTGACACTGAAGCTTTCTTT
-	TRBV11-3	-	TRBJ1-2	CASARDTFNYGYTF	TGTGCCAGCGCCCGGGACACTTTTAACTATGGCTACACCTTC
-	TRBV2	few	TRBJ2-1	CASSRRQNYNEQFF	TGTGCCAGCAGTCGGCGACAGAACTACAATGAGCAGTTCTTC
TRBD1	TRBV6-8	-	TRBJ1-2	CASRRTGEDYGYTF	TGTGCCAGCCGACGGACAGGGGAAGACTATGGCTACACCTTC
-	TRBV6-8	-	TRBJ2-1	CASSDLLGTENNEQFF	TGTGCCAGCAGTGACCTTTTGGGGACGGAGAACAATGAGCAGTTCTTC
-	TRBV4-1	-	TRBJ2-7	CASSQGVGSSYEQYF	TGCGCCAGCAGCCAAGGGGTAGGGAGCTCCTACGAGCAGTACTTC